This section outlines one T cell receptor (beta chain) sequence together with its context. Germline-derived CDR1 and CDR2 are SGHRS and YFSETQ. This CDR3 spans 16 amino acids. V was clipped by 4 bases and J by 3 bases; unmatched bases: 8. The PCR contained 60 Vbeta and 13 Jbeta primers. Produced via immunoSEQ multiplex PCR; TCRdb's table is partial and in-frame only. The sample holds approximately 120,000 clones, roughly four fifths seen once. These data belong to a study of cytomegalovirus exposure and HLA in healthy donors. The sequence came from a woman in her fifties or sixties in good health and CMV-seropositive. The V gene is TRBV5-1, the J gene TRBJ2-2; 8 bases fit TRBD2. Input material: PBMCs. The CDR3 reads CASSLSGSVDTGELFF. The DNA of the CDR3 is TGCGCCAGCAGCCTGAGCGGGAGCGTAGACACCGGGGAGCTGTTTTTT.